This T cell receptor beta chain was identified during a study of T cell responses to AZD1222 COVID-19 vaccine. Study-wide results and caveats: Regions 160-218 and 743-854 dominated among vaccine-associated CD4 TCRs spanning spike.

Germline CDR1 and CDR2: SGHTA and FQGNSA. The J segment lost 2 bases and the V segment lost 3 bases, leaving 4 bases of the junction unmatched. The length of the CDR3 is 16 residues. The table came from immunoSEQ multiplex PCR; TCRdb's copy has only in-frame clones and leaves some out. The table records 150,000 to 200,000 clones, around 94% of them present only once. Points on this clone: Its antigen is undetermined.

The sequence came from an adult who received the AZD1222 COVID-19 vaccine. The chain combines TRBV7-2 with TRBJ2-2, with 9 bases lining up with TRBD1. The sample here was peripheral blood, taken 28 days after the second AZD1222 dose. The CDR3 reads CASSLRDRANTGELFF. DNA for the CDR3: TGTGCCAGCAGCTTGCGGGACAGGGCAAACACCGGGGAGCTGTTTTTT.